This T cell receptor (beta chain) was profiled in a study of PD-1 blockade in mismatch repair-deficient tumors (dated by TCRdb to 2017 to 2019). As for the study more broadly: Between late 2013 and late 2016, the trial enrolled approximately 86 consecutive patients with more than nine types of mismatch repair-deficient cancer, all of whom had received prior treatment and were progressing. Deep sequencing of TCR CDR3 regions was used to track tumor-associated T cell clones in peripheral blood of patients responding to PD-1 blockade. Beyond this particular receptor, the publication reports: Clones residing in the tumor, which were often undetectable in blood before treatment, expanded quickly after pembrolizumab and then contracted, generally before radiologic responses.

Mismatch repair deficiency was established in every enrolled patient by polymerase chain reaction or immunohistochemistry. TCR sequencing was carried out for three patients who responded to pembrolizumab therapy. In the phase II trial, pembrolizumab PD-1 blockade was tested prospectively in advanced mismatch repair-deficient cancers, no matter which tissue of origin the cancers came from. Peripheral blood T cell samples were serially collected before and at multiple times after PD-1 blockade was started. Blood sampling times were reported as weeks after the first pembrolizumab dose. A note on this clone: It lacks a known antigen. There are no base qualities to consult, and no much larger clone falls within one base.

The library was produced with the immunoSEQ multiplex PCR assay. Imported from immuneACCESS, the table was reduced by TCRdb to in-frame sequences with V and J called. These copies leave out some clones; in studies compared against another copy, an unresolved V gene accounts for under half, and the cause of the remainder is not known. The table for this sample lists 76,000 or so clones; roughly 80% of them were counted only once. Around 5.5% of the sample goes to the ten largest clones. The CDR3, cysteine through phenylalanine, is 14 amino acids long. Only the CDR3 region is kept as DNA, spanning 42 bases read in frame from base 1. CDR1 and CDR2 are drawn from the germline V gene: LGHNA, YNFKEQ. V gives up 0 bases and J gives up 5 bases, and the segment between their germline ends measures 11 bases.

The TCR originated in an adult with mismatch repair-deficient cancer. The rearrangement combines TRBV4-2 with TRBJ2-7, with TRBD2 as a weak D call on 6 bases. The material sequenced was peripheral blood, taken 44 weeks after starting pembrolizumab. The DNA reads as follows: TGTGCCAGCAGCCAAGACCTCCGGGAGCACGAGCAGTACTTC. Translated, it reads CASSQDLREHEQYF.